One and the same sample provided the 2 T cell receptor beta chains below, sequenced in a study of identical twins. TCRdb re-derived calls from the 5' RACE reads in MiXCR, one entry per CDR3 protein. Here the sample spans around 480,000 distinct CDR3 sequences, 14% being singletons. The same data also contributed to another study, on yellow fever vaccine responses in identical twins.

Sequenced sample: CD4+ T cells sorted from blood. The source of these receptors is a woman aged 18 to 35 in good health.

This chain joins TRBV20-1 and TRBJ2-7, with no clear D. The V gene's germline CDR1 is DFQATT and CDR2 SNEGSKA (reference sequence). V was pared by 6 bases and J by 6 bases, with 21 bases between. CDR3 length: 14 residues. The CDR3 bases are TGCAGTGCCCCGGTGCTGGTGGGAAAGCGCGAGCAGTACTTC. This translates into CSAPVLVGKREQYF.

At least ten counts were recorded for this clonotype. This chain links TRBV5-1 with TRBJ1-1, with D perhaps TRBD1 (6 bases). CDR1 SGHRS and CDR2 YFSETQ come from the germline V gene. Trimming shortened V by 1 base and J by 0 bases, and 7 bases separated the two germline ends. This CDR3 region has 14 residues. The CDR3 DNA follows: TGCGCCAGCAGCTTGACAGGGTTGAACACTGAAGCTTTCTTT. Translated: CASSLTGLNTEAFF.